This TCR beta chain was recorded in a study of shared clonotypes between healthy human individuals. Study-level results: The study found lower generation probabilities in non-shared clonotypes than in those shared by all four donors.

Of note for this clone: What it binds is not known.

Only CD45RO-negative cells positively selected for CCR7 counted as naive CD8 cells, so terminally differentiated effector memory CD45RA+ cells were excluded. The authors' processing: Filtering of immunoSEQ junctional sequences could not match full-length read filtering. Here immunoSEQ multiplex PCR was the method, and the copy in TCRdb shows in-frame clones only, minus some. V and J calls and clone size are those listed in that table; D and trimming were worked out from the DNA. This sample yields about 680,000 clones, of which about 90% are seen a single time; roughly 24% belongs to the top ten. Material: naive CD8+ T cells sorted from blood. The TCR comes from a man younger than 45 in good health.

CDR3 loop: CASSYYQGEYEQYF. The CDR3 DNA is TGTGCCAGCAGTTACTATCAAGGGGAATACGAGCAGTACTTC. J is TRBJ2-7 and V is TRBV6-5, with D possibly TRBD1 on 5 matching bases. The CDR3 has 14 amino acids. Germline lookup yields CDR1 MNHEY and CDR2 SVGAGI. Trimming left V 1 base short and J 4 bases short, with 11 bases between.